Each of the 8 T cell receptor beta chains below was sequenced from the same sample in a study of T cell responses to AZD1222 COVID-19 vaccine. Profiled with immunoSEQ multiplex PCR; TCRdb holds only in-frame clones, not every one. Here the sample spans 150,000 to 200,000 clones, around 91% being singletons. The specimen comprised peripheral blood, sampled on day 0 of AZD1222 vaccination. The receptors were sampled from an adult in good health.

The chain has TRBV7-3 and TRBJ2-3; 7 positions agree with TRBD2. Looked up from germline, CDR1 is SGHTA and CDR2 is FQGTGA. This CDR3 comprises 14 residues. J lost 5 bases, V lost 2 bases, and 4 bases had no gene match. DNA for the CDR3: TGTGCCAGCAGCTTAGGCGGGGGAGTAGATACGCAGTATTTT. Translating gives CASSLGGGVDTQYF. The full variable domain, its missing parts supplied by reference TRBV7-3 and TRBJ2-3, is GAGVSQTPSNKVTEKGKYVELRCDPISGHTALYWYRQSLGQGPEFLIYFQGTGAADDSGLPNDRFFAVRPEGSVSTLKIQRTERGDSAVYLCASSLGGGVDTQYFGPGTRLTVL.

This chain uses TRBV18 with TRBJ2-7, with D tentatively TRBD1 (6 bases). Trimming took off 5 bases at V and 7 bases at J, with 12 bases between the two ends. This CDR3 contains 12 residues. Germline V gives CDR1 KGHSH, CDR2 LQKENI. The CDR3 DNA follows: TGTGCCAGCTCATCACAGGGTAAGGAGCAGTACTTC. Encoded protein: CASSSQGKEQYF.

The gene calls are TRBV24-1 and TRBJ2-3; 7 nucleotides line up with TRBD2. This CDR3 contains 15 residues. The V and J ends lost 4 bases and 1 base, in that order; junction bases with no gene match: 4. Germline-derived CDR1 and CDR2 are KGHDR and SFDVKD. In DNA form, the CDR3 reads TGTGCCACCAGTGACGCGGGGGATGGCACAGATACGCAGTATTTT. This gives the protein CATSDAGDGTDTQYF.

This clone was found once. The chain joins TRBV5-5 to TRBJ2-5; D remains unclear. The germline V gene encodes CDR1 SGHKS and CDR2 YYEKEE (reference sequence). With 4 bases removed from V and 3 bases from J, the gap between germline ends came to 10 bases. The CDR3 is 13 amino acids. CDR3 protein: CASSLSPEETQYF. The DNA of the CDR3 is TGTGCCAGCAGCCTAAGCCCCGAAGAGACCCAGTACTTC.

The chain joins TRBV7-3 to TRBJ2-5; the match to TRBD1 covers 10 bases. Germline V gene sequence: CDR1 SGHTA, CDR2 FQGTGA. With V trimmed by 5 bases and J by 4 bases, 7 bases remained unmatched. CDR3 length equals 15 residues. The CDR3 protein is CASSLGTGVVETQYF. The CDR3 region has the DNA TGTGCCAGCAGCCTAGGGACAGGGGTTGTAGAGACCCAGTACTTC.

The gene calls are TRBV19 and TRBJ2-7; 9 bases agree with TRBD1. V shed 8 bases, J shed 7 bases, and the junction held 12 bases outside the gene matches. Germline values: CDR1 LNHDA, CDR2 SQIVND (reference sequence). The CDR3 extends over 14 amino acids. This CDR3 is CASDLGQGFGEQYF. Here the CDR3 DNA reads TGTGCCAGTGACCTGGGACAGGGATTTGGAGAGCAGTACTTC.

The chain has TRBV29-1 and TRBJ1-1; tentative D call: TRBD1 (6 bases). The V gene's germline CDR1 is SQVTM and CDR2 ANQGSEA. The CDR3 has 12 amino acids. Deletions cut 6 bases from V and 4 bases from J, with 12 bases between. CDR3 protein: CSVAGQFTEAFF. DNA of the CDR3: TGCAGCGTAGCTGGACAGTTCACTGAAGCTTTCTTT.

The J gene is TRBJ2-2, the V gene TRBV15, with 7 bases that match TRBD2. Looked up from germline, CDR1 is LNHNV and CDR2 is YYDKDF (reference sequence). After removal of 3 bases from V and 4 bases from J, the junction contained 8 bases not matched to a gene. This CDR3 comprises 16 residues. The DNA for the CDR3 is TGTGCCACCAGCAGTCCAGCGGGGATATCCACCGGGGAGCTGTTTTTT. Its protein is CATSSPAGISTGELFF. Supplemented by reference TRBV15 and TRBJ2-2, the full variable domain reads DAMVIQNPRYQVTQFGKPVTLSCSQTLNHNVMYWYQQKSSQAPKLLFHYYDKDFNNEADTPDNFQSRRPNTSFCFLDIRSPGLGDTAMYLCATSSPAGISTGELFFGEGSRLTVL.